The rows below give T cell receptor beta chains drawn from one sample of a study of control samples from healthy donors and cancer patients. The protocol was immunoSEQ multiplex PCR, while the TCRdb copy is restricted to in-frame clones and leaves out a portion. The table records 99,000 or so clones, 83% of them present only once. Sequencing was carried out using blood. The receptors derive from a woman in her forties or fifties in good health. The CDR3 runs from the conserved cysteine through the conserved F or W. D genes are given only for firm matches. Size values are once, few and many counts, or a class for expanded clones, and some rows have none.

NA	NA	TRBV7-3	TRBJ2-2	TGTGCCAGCAGCTTAAACCCGGGCACAATAAGGGGAACCGGGGAGCTGTTTTTT	CASSLNPGTIRGTGELFF
NA	NA	TRBV11-2	TRBJ2-1	TGTGCCAGCAGCTTGAGCAGCTCCTACAATGAGCAGTTCTTC	CASSLSSSYNEQFF
once	NA	TRBV12-3/TRBV12-4	TRBJ2-5	TGTGCCAGCAGCGTAGGGACCGGGGAGACCCAGTACTTC	CASSVGTGETQYF
NA	NA	TRBV2	TRBJ2-2	TGTGCCAGCAGTGGGCCCACGGGACTTCCGAACACCGGGGAGCTGTTTTTT	CASSGPTGLPNTGELFF
once	TRBD2	TRBV5-1	TRBJ2-3	TGCGCCAGCAGCTTGGGGATAGCGGGGGATAGGACAGATACGCAGTATTTT	CASSLGIAGDRTDTQYF
NA	TRBD1	TRBV14	TRBJ2-7	TGTGCCAGCAGCCAGGGACCGGGACAGGGGGCCTACGAGCAGTACTTC	CASSQGPGQGAYEQYF
NA	NA	TRBV4-2	TRBJ1-3	TGTGCCAGCAGCCAAGACAGGGTGGGCGGAAACACCATATATTTT	CASSQDRVGGNTIYF
NA	TRBD1	TRBV5-4	TRBJ1-2	TGTGCCAGCAGCCTCGACGCAGGGGGACTCTATGGCTACACCTTC	CASSLDAGGLYGYTF
NA	NA	TRBV4-3	TRBJ2-5	TGCGCCAGCAGCCCCACCGTTGACGGAGGGGCCAGGGAGACCCAGTACTTC	CASSPTVDGGARETQYF
once	NA	TRBV7-3	TRBJ1-1	TGTGCCAGCAGCCCACCGGGACTCAACACTGAAGCTTTCTTT	CASSPPGLNTEAFF
NA	TRBD2	TRBV24-1	TRBJ2-2	TGTGCCACCATCAGCGGGACTGACACCGGGGAGCTGTTTTTT	CATISGTDTGELFF
NA	NA	TRBV5-4	TRBJ2-1	TGTGCCAGCAGCGACATCACTGGATTCTACAATGAGCAGTTCTTC	CASSDITGFYNEQFF
NA	TRBD1	TRBV3-1/TRBV3-2	TRBJ2-5	TGTGCCAGCAGCCAAGATCCCGGACAGGGGATTAGGTTGGAGACCCAGTACTTC	CASSQDPGQGIRLETQYF
NA	NA	TRBV19	TRBJ1-5	TGTGCCAGTAGTATAGATTCTTCGGGGGCTTATCAGCCCCAGCATTTT	CASSIDSSGAYQPQHF
NA	TRBD2	TRBV19	TRBJ2-5	TGTGCCAGTAGTATAGGACTAGCTTTGGAGACCCAGTACTTC	CASSIGLALETQYF
NA	NA	TRBV10-3	TRBJ2-1	TGTGCCATCACTCACGGCGTACCCTACAATGAGCAGTTCTTC	CAITHGVPYNEQFF
NA	NA	TRBV12-3/TRBV12-4	TRBJ2-5	TGTGCCAGCAGTTTATCTGGGGTCGAGACCCAGTACTTC	CASSLSGVETQYF
NA	NA	TRBV7-2	TRBJ2-2	TGTGCCAGCAGCTTATACTCATACACCGGGGAGCTGTTTTTT	CASSLYSYTGELFF
NA	TRBD2	TRBV3-1/TRBV3-2	TRBJ2-1	TGTGCCAGCAGCCGGTCCAGCGGGGGAGATGGGCAGTTCTTC	CASSRSSGGDGQFF
NA	NA	TRBV5-6	TRBJ2-7	TGTGCCAGCAGCTTGGCTCAGAGCTACGAGCAGTACTTC	CASSLAQSYEQYF
NA	NA	TRBV9	TRBJ2-7	TGTGCCAGCAGCGTAGGGGGGGACTTACTCAACGAGCAGTACTTC	CASSVGGDLLNEQYF
NA	NA	TRBV19	TRBJ2-7	TGTGCCAGTAGTATGACTCGGGGCGAGCAGTACTTC	CASSMTRGEQYF
once	TRBD1	TRBV7-9	TRBJ2-7	TGTGCCAGCAGCTTATCAGGACAGGGAAAAAAAAGCGAGCAGTACTTC	CASSLSGQGKKSEQYF
NA	TRBD2	TRBV7-2	TRBJ2-3	TGTGCCAGCAGCTTTAACTCGGGACGACTAGCGGGAGGGACAGATACGCAGTATTTT	CASSFNSGRLAGGTDTQYF
NA	TRBD1	TRBV19	TRBJ2-6	TGTGCCAGTAGAGGTTCCCGGGGACAGGGGGGAACTGGGGCCAACGTCCTGACTTTC	CASRGSRGQGGTGANVLTF
NA	NA	TRBV9	TRBJ2-1	TGTGCCAGCAGCGTGGAACTAGTGAAACTCAATGAGCAGTTCTTC	CASSVELVKLNEQFF
NA	NA	TRBV19	TRBJ1-4	TGTGCCAGTAGGGGGGAGGGCGATAATGAAAAACTGTTTTTT	CASRGEGDNEKLFF
NA	NA	TRBV29-1	TRBJ1-2	TGCAGCGTTGAAAAACACTCCAACTATGGCTACACCTTC	CSVEKHSNYGYTF
NA	NA	TRBV11-2	TRBJ2-7	TGTGCCAGCAGCGCAGTAGGTCTTAGCGGCTCCTACGAGCAGTACTTC	CASSAVGLSGSYEQYF
NA	NA	TRBV5-4	TRBJ2-3	TGCGCCAGCAGCTTGATGGGGGGCACAGATACGCAGTATTTT	CASSLMGGTDTQYF
NA	NA	TRBV19	TRBJ1-5	TGTGCCAGTAGTACTGCCGCCAGGGGTCGCAATCAGCCCCAGCATTTT	CASSTAARGRNQPQHF
NA	TRBD2	TRBV10-3	TRBJ2-7	TGTGCCATCAGTGGTGGACTAGCGGGAGGGCCAGGAGGCGAGCAGTACTTC	CAISGGLAGGPGGEQYF
NA	TRBD1	TRBV28	TRBJ2-3	TGTGCCAGCAGTCTCCGGGACAGGTACACAGATACGCAGTATTTT	CASSLRDRYTDTQYF
NA	NA	TRBV29-1	TRBJ2-7	TGCAGCGCCGCAGACAGGTTCCTCGAGCAGTACTTC	CSAADRFLEQYF
NA	TRBD2	TRBV7-3	TRBJ2-1	TGTGCCAGCAGCTCTGGTGTAGCGGGAGCTGGCGAGCAGTTCTTC	CASSSGVAGAGEQFF
few	NA	TRBV4-3	TRBJ2-5	TGCGCCAGCAGCCAGGACCCGGAGGAGACCCAGTACTTC	CASSQDPEETQYF
NA	TRBD2	TRBV28	TRBJ2-3	TGTGCCGGAGGACTAGCGGGGCCAGATACGCAGTATTTT	CAGGLAGPDTQYF
NA	TRBD1	TRBV15	TRBJ2-1	TGTGCCACCAGCAGAGAGGGAAGTGACAGGGGGAATGAGCAGTTCTTC	CATSREGSDRGNEQFF
NA	NA	TRBV25-1	TRBJ1-2	TGTGCCAGCAGTGAGGAGGGTCTTAGGGGTGGCTACACCTTC	CASSEEGLRGGYTF
NA	TRBD2	TRBV4-3	TRBJ2-7	TGCGCCAGCAGCCAAGAAGGGACTAGCATAGACGAGCAGTACTTC	CASSQEGTSIDEQYF
NA	NA	TRBV29-1	TRBJ2-5	TGCAGCGTTGAATCAAACCCGACCCTACTAGAGACCCAGTACTTC	CSVESNPTLLETQYF
NA	TRBD2	TRBV5-1	TRBJ2-1	TGCGCCAGCAGCTTGTTTAGCGGGGGAGCCTACAATGAGCAGTTCTTC	CASSLFSGGAYNEQFF
NA	TRBD1	TRBV11-2	TRBJ2-1	TGTGCCAGCAGCTCCGACAGGGTCCACAATGAGCAGTTCTTC	CASSSDRVHNEQFF
NA	TRBD1	TRBV12-3/TRBV12-4	TRBJ1-1	TGTGCCAGCAGTCGCACAGGGGGGGCTGAAGCTTTCTTT	CASSRTGGAEAFF
NA	NA	TRBV7-2	TRBJ1-2	TGTGCCAGCAGCTCCTCTGACAGGCGCTATGGCTACACCTTC	CASSSSDRRYGYTF
NA	TRBD1	TRBV7-2	TRBJ1-2	TGTGCCAGCAACAGGACAGGGGATGGCTACACCTTC	CASNRTGDGYTF
NA	NA	TRBV24-1	TRBJ1-5	TGTGCCACCAGTGAGTCCATCAGAAATCAGCCCCAGCATTTT	CATSESIRNQPQHF
NA	TRBD2	TRBV11-3	TRBJ2-3	TGTGCCAGTGGGGCTAGCGGGACAGATACGCAGTATTTT	CASGASGTDTQYF
NA	NA	TRBV11-3	TRBJ1-1	TGTGCCAGCGGGGGAGATGGGGTGGGAAGCACTGAAGCTTTCTTT	CASGGDGVGSTEAFF
NA	NA	TRBV7-2	TRBJ2-2	TGTGCCAGCACCCAGGGCTTTGGGGCCGGGGAGCTGTTTTTT	CASTQGFGAGELFF
once	NA	TRBV28	TRBJ1-1	TGTGCCAGCAGATTCCAGGGCAGGTCGAACACTGAAGCTTTCTTT	CASRFQGRSNTEAFF
few	NA	TRBV13	TRBJ1-1	TGTGCCAGCAGCGAGGTGAACACTGAAGCTTTCTTT	CASSEVNTEAFF
NA	NA	TRBV7-3	TRBJ2-3	TGTGCCAGCAGCTTTTTAACAGGGTATACGCAGTATTTT	CASSFLTGYTQYF
NA	NA	TRBV25-1	TRBJ1-1	TGTGCCAGCAGTGATTCGGTGGGAGGGGACACTGAAGCTTTCTTT	CASSDSVGGDTEAFF